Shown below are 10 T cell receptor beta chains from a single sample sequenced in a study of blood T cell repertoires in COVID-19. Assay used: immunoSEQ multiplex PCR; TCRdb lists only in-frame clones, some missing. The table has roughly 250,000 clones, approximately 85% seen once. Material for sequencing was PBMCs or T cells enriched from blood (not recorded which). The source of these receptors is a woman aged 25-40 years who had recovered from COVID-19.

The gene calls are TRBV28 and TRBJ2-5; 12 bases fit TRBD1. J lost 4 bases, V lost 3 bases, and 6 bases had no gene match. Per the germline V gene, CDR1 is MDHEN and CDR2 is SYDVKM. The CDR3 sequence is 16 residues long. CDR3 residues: CASSFRDRGRSETQYF. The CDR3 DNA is TGTGCCAGCAGTTTCCGGGACAGGGGGCGATCAGAGACCCAGTACTTC. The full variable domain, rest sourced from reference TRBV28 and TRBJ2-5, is DVKVTQSSRYLVKRTGEKVFLECVQDMDHENMFWYRQDPGLGLRLIYFSYDVKMKEKGDIPEGYSVSREKKERFSLILESASTNQTSMYLCASSFRDRGRSETQYFGPGTRLLVL.

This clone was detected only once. As DNA, the CDR3 is TGTGCCAGCAGTACAGGTTCGAACACTGAAGCTTTCTTT. Its translation is CASSTGSNTEAFF. The J gene is TRBJ1-1, the V gene TRBV12-3 or TRBV12-4, with a tentative D call TRBD1 (5 bases). With 5 bases removed from V and 1 base from J, the gap between germline ends came to 8 bases. This CDR3 has 13 residues.

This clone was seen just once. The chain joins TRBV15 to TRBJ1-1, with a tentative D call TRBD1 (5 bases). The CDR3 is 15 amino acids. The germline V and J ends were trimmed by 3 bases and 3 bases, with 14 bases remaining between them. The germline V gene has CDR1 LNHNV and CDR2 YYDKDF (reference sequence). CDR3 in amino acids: CATSSRPGGYTEAFF. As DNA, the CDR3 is TGTGCCACCAGCAGCCGCCCCGGGGGGTACACTGAAGCTTTCTTT.

The CDR3 loop reads CASSIWEGQGTYNEQFF. The DNA of the CDR3 is TGTGCCAGCAGCATTTGGGAGGGACAGGGAACCTACAATGAGCAGTTCTTC. V and J are TRBV21-1 and TRBJ2-1; TRBD1 is taken as the D call from the table, unchecked against the DNA. TRBV21-1 constitutes a pseudogene. The CDR3 is 17 residues long.

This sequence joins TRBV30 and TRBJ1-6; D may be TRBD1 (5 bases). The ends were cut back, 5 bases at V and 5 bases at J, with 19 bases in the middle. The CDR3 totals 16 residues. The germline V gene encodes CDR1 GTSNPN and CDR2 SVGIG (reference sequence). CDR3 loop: CAWDPAGRTNNSPLHF. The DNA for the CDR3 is TGTGCCTGGGATCCGGCGGGGCGGACTAATAATTCACCCCTCCACTTT.

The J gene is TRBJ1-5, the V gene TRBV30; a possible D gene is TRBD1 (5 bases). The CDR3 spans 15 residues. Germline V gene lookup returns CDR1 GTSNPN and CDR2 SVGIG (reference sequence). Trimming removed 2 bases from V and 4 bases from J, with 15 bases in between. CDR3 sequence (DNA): TGTGCCTGGAGTTTGGGGGGGACCGTAAATCAGCCCCAGCATTTT. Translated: CAWSLGGTVNQPQHF.

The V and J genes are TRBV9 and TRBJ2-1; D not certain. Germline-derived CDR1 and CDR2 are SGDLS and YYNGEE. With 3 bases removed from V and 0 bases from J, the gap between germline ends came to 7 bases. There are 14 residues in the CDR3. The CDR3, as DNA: TGTGCCAGCAGCGGCACAGTCTCCTACAATGAGCAGTTCTTC. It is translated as CASSGTVSYNEQFF.

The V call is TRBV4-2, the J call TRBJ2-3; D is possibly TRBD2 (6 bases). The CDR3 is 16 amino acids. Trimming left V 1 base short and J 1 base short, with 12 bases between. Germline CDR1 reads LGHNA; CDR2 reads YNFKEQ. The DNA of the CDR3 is TGTGCCAGCAGCCAAGTTGAGGGAGGTGGCACAGATACGCAGTATTTT. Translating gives CASSQVEGGGTDTQYF.

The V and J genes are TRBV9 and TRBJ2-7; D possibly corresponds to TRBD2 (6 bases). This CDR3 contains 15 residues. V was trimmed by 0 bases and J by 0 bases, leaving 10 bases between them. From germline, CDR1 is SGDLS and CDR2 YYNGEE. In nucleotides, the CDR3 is TGTGCCAGCAGCGTAGGCGGGATCAGCTCCTACGAGCAGTACTTC. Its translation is CASSVGGISSYEQYF.

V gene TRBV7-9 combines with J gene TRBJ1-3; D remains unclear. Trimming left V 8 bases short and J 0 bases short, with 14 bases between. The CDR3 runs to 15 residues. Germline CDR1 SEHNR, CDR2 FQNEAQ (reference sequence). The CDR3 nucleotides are TGTGCCAGCTCTGTAGTCGCGAGCTCTGGAAACACCATATATTTT. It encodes CASSVVASSGNTIYF.